The 29 T cell receptor beta chains below come from one sample, sequenced in a study of Ad26.COV2.S vaccination and SARS-CoV-2 variants. This sample's treatment: about 20 received Ad26.COV2.S at low or high dose, single or two shots; 5 received placebo; per-sample allocation not given. The study sampled participants on day 63 after the first vaccine or placebo injection. The protocol was immunoSEQ multiplex PCR, while the TCRdb copy is restricted to in-frame clones and leaves out a portion. The table lists some 370,000 clones, roughly 85% of them singletons. Sequencing was performed on peripheral blood, taken in a trial of Ad26.COV2.S vaccine versus placebo. These receptors came from a person between 18 and 65 years old who received the Ad26.COV2.S COVID-19 vaccine or a placebo.

The chain links TRBV5-1 to TRBJ2-3; the D gene is possibly TRBD1 (6 bases). CDR1 is SGHRS and CDR2 is YFSETQ in the germline V gene. V was clipped by 5 bases and J by 6 bases, with 19 bases between them. The length of the CDR3 is 15 residues. The CDR3 nucleotides are TGCGCCAGCAGGTCGGGACACCGGAGGACCGATACGCAGTATTTT. Amino acid sequence: CASRSGHRRTDTQYF. Using reference TRBV5-1 and TRBJ2-3 for the parts outside the CDR3, the full variable domain is KAGVTQTPRYLIKTRGQQVTLSCSPISGHRSVSWYQQTPGQGLQFLFEYFSETQRNKGNFPGRFSGRQFSNSRSEMNVSTLELGDSALYLCASRSGHRRTDTQYFGPGTRLTVL.

This chain joins TRBV9 and TRBJ2-7; D may be TRBD2 (7 bases). The germline V and J ends were trimmed by 2 bases and 4 bases, with 16 bases remaining between them. The germline V gene encodes CDR1 SGDLS and CDR2 YYNGEE. The CDR3 runs to 15 residues. The chain's CDR3 is CASSVGGGTSYEQYF. The CDR3 DNA follows: TGTGCCAGCAGCGTCGGCGGGGGCACGTCTTACGAGCAGTACTTC.

This CDR3 is CATSPQGGGKSEQYF. DNA of the CDR3: TGTGCCACCAGTCCCCAGGGAGGGGGAAAGAGCGAGCAGTACTTC. V and J are TRBV24-1 and TRBJ2-7; weak D call: TRBD2 (7 bases). Germline loops: CDR1 KGHDR, CDR2 SFDVKD. Deletions cut 6 bases from V and 6 bases from J, with 20 bases between. This CDR3 comprises 15 residues.

V is TRBV5-1 and J is TRBJ2-7; D call uncertain. Germline V gives CDR1 SGHRS, CDR2 YFSETQ. CDR3 length: 14 amino acids. Trimming removed 0 bases from V and 1 base from J, with 8 bases in between. In DNA form, the CDR3 reads TGCGCCAGCAGCTTGGCGGTCTCTTCCTACGAGCAGTACTTC. As protein: CASSLAVSSYEQYF.

The chain combines TRBV19 with TRBJ1-2; D is unclear. CDR3 size: 12 residues. The ends were cut back, 7 bases at V and 8 bases at J, with 14 bases in the middle. Germline lookup yields CDR1 LNHDA and CDR2 SQIVND (reference sequence). The DNA of the CDR3 is TGTGCCAGTACCATACCGCCGGCAGGCTACACCTTC. It specifies CASTIPPAGYTF.

This clone came up a few times. The CDR3 loop is CASSYGTLYGYTF. The CDR3 DNA reads as TGCGCCAGCAGCTACGGGACTCTCTATGGCTACACCTTC. The chain carries TRBV5-1 and TRBJ1-2; weak D call: TRBD1 (5 bases). The germline CDR1 and CDR2 sequences are SGHRS and YFSETQ. The CDR3 covers 13 residues. V lost 3 bases and J lost 4, with 10 bases in between.

V and J are TRBV4-3 and TRBJ1-1; D uncertain. Trimming shortened V by 0 bases and J by 3 bases, and 14 bases separated the two germline ends. CDR1 is LGHNA and CDR2 is YSLEER in the germline V gene. The CDR3 has 16 residues. CDR3 sequence: CASSQEYGRGDTEAFF. The CDR3 nucleotides are TGCGCCAGCAGCCAAGAATATGGCCGAGGCGACACTGAAGCTTTCTTT.

The V call is TRBV11-3, the J call TRBJ2-7, with D hard to call. The CDR3 has 16 amino acids. From germline, CDR1 is SGHNT and CDR2 YENEEA. Trimming pared 2 bases from V and 2 bases from J, leaving 16 bases between. The chain's CDR3 is CASSLIPPDGTYEQYF. CDR3 nucleotides: TGTGCCAGCAGCTTAATCCCACCCGACGGAACCTACGAGCAGTACTTC. The entire variable domain, with the rest obtained from reference TRBV11-3 and TRBJ2-7, is as follows: EAGVVQSPRYKIIEKKQPVAFWCNPISGHNTLYWYLQNLGQGPELLIRYENEEAVDDSQLPKDRFSAERLKGVDSTLKIQPAELGDSAVYLCASSLIPPDGTYEQYFGPGTRLTVT.

The rearrangement joins TRBV24-1 to TRBJ1-2; D not resolved. Germline V gene sequence: CDR1 KGHDR, CDR2 SFDVKD. This CDR3 comprises 16 residues. With 1 base removed from V and 5 bases from J, the gap between germline ends came to 16 bases. This CDR3 is CATSDFRLGGIYGYTF. In DNA form, the CDR3 reads TGTGCCACCAGTGATTTTCGACTGGGTGGGATTTATGGCTACACCTTC.

The J gene is TRBJ1-2, the V gene TRBV4-3; TRBD1 agrees at 9 bases. The V gene end was trimmed by 0 bases and the J gene end by 7 bases; junction bases not matched to a gene: 6. The germline V gene encodes CDR1 LGHNA and CDR2 YSLEER. The CDR3 runs to 15 residues. CDR3 residues: CASSQEQGAHGGYTF. CDR3 nucleotides: TGCGCCAGCAGCCAAGAACAGGGGGCGCATGGTGGCTACACCTTC.

J is TRBJ2-7 and V is TRBV4-3, with 9 bases lining up with TRBD2. The CDR3 has 16 amino acids. J lost 4 bases, V lost 1 base, and 8 bases had no gene match. The germline V gene has CDR1 LGHNA and CDR2 YSLEER. CDR3 loop: CASSQVTAGGIYEQYF. The CDR3 DNA is TGCGCCAGCAGCCAAGTGACAGCGGGGGGAATTTACGAGCAGTACTTC.

This chain uses TRBV10-2 with TRBJ2-2; 9 positions match TRBD2. The CDR3 contains 14 residues. Trimming cost V 11 bases and J 5 bases; bases outside gene matches: 9. From germline, CDR1 is WSHSY and CDR2 SAAADI. The CDR3 DNA follows: TGCGCCGCCATGCCCAGCGGGGGGACCGGGGAGCTGTTTTTT. This translates into CAAMPSGGTGELFF.

This chain joins TRBV6-5 and TRBJ2-2; the match to TRBD2 covers 8 bases. Germline values: CDR1 MNHEY, CDR2 SVGAGI. The CDR3 contains 13 residues. V lost 6 bases to trimming and J lost 3 bases; unmatched junction nucleotides: 0. In DNA, the CDR3 is TGTGCCAGCAGCGGGAGGGACACCGGGGAGCTGTTTTTT. Its protein product is CASSGRDTGELFF.

In this sample, this clone turned up once. This chain uses TRBV29-1 with TRBJ2-5; D uncertain. The ends were cut back, 4 bases at V and 0 bases at J, with 6 bases in the middle. This CDR3 has 12 residues. Per the germline V gene, CDR1 is SQVTM and CDR2 is ANQGSEA. As DNA, the CDR3 is TGCAGCGTTGTTGGGAACCAAGAGACCCAGTACTTC. Its protein product is CSVVGNQETQYF.

J is TRBJ1-1 and V is TRBV10-3, with D unresolved. Trimming pared 7 bases from V and 0 bases from J, leaving 9 bases between. Germline V gene data show CDR1 as ENHRY and CDR2 as SYGVKD. The CDR3 contains 13 residues. The CDR3 protein is CAITGQVNTEAFF. As DNA, the CDR3 is TGTGCCATCACGGGTCAGGTGAACACTGAAGCTTTCTTT.

This clone appeared a few times. V is TRBV7-3 and J is TRBJ2-2; no definite D call. CDR3 size: 13 residues. Germline CDR1 reads SGHTA; CDR2 reads FQGTGA. Deletions cut 4 bases from V and 3 bases from J, with 6 bases between. CDR3 DNA sequence: TGTGCCAGCAGCTCTAAGGACACCGGGGAGCTGTTTTTT. As protein: CASSSKDTGELFF.

V gene TRBV4-1 combines with J gene TRBJ2-5, with no clear D. The length of the CDR3 is 13 residues. The V gene lost 4 bases and the J gene lost 1 base, with 7 bases spanning the gap. Per germline, CDR1 MGHRA and CDR2 YSYEKL. DNA for the CDR3: TGCGCCAGCAGCCGAGGCAGCCAAGAGACCCAGTACTTC. Residues: CASSRGSQETQYF.

The chain links TRBV21-1 to TRBJ2-2; TRBD1 reflects the table's D call only, with no check against the DNA. TRBV21-1 counts as a pseudogene. This CDR3 comprises 18 residues. CDR3 protein: CASSKVTGQVKGTGELFF. CDR3 nucleotide sequence: TGTGCCAGCAGCAAAGTAACGGGACAGGTAAAGGGGACCGGGGAGCTGTTTTTT.

This clone was seen many times. The chain is built from TRBV6-6 and TRBJ2-3, with TRBD1 matching 9 bases. V was pared by 4 bases and J by 2 bases, with 4 bases of the junction left unmatched. Germline V CDR1 and CDR2: MNHNY, SVGAGI (reference sequence). The CDR3 length is 15 residues. CDR3 amino acids: CASSWGQGHTDTQYF. Written as DNA, the CDR3 is TGTGCCAGCAGTTGGGGACAGGGACACACAGATACGCAGTATTTT.

The chain couples TRBV5-1 to TRBJ2-5; D is possibly TRBD1 (6 bases). The CDR3 sequence is 15 residues long. Germline values: CDR1 SGHRS, CDR2 YFSETQ. Trimming left V 0 bases short and J 3 bases short, with 12 bases between. CDR3 protein: CASSLGAGEKETQYF. The CDR3, as DNA: TGCGCCAGCAGCTTGGGGGCAGGGGAGAAAGAGACCCAGTACTTC.

This chain joins TRBV19 and TRBJ1-5; weak D call: TRBD1 (6 bases). The CDR3 runs to 15 residues. Trimming left V 5 bases short and J 7 bases short, with 18 bases between. Germline lookup yields CDR1 LNHDA and CDR2 SQIVND (reference sequence). For the CDR3, the DNA is TGTGCCAGTAGTCCGAACAGGGCGCGGAGGCAGCCCCAGCATTTT. It translates to CASSPNRARRQPQHF.

V and J are TRBV9 and TRBJ2-1; D might be TRBD2 (5 bases). The CDR3 spans 15 residues. V was shortened by 5 bases and J by 4 bases, with 16 bases between the two germline ends. The germline CDR1 and CDR2 sequences are SGDLS and YYNGEE. The CDR3 DNA is TGTGCCAGCAGTCCCCGGGGTTCCCTATACAATGAGCAGTTCTTC. Residues: CASSPRGSLYNEQFF.

This clone appeared once. DNA for the CDR3: TGCGCCAGCAGCTTGGCGGGGCCCTCGGATGAGCAGTTCTTC. It yields the protein CASSLAGPSDEQFF. This chain connects TRBV5-1 to TRBJ2-1; D is perhaps TRBD1 or TRBD2 (5 bases each). The CDR3 extends over 14 amino acids. V was cut by 0 bases and J by 8 bases, with 12 bases left in between. CDR1 is SGHRS, CDR2 YFSETQ, per germline. Full variable domain (missing parts from reference TRBV5-1 and TRBJ2-1): KAGVTQTPRYLIKTRGQQVTLSCSPISGHRSVSWYQQTPGQGLQFLFEYFSETQRNKGNFPGRFSGRQFSNSRSEMNVSTLELGDSALYLCASSLAGPSDEQFFGPGTRLTVL.

This sequence joins TRBV6-6 and TRBJ1-3, with D unclear. The V and J ends lost 8 bases and 0 bases respectively, with 11 bases between them. The CDR3 is 14 amino acids. Germline CDR1 is MNHNY and CDR2 is SVGAGI (reference sequence). The CDR3 coding sequence is TGTGCCAGCTTGTCGGACTTCTCTGGAAACACCATATATTTT. Translated: CASLSDFSGNTIYF.

The chain combines TRBV2 with TRBJ1-2, with D uncertain. Trimming removed 4 bases from V and 2 bases from J, with 5 bases in between. Germline CDR1 is SNHLY and CDR2 is FYNNEI. The CDR3 runs to 12 residues. The CDR3 region is CASSGENYGYTF. DNA for the CDR3: TGTGCCAGCAGTGGAGAGAACTATGGCTACACCTTC.

The chain couples TRBV7-9 to TRBJ1-1, with D hard to call. Germline lookup yields CDR1 SEHNR and CDR2 FQNEAQ (reference sequence). V lost 5 bases, J lost 5 bases, and 6 bases lay in between. This CDR3 region has 11 residues. CDR3 coding DNA: TGTGCCAGCAGCATATGGACTGAAGCTTTCTTT. This sequence encodes CASSIWTEAFF.

This chain links TRBV15 with TRBJ2-5; 13 bases are a match to TRBD2. The V gene's germline CDR1 is LNHNV and CDR2 YYDKDF (reference sequence). The CDR3 is made up of 19 amino acids. V was pared by 1 base and J by 5 bases, with 13 bases of the junction left unmatched. The CDR3 DNA sequence: TGTGCCACCAGCAGAGGCGCGGGACTAGCGGGGTGGGTAGGGGAGACCCAGTACTTC. Its translation: CATSRGAGLAGWVGETQYF. Full variable domain (remainder filled in from reference TRBV15 and TRBJ2-5): DAMVIQNPRYQVTQFGKPVTLSCSQTLNHNVMYWYQQKSSQAPKLLFHYYDKDFNNEADTPDNFQSRRPNTSFCFLDIRSPGLGDTAMYLCATSRGAGLAGWVGETQYFGPGTRLLVL.

The chain recombines TRBV9 with TRBJ2-1; D gene uncertain. V was cut by 0 bases and J by 8 bases, with 9 bases left in between. The CDR3 totals 13 residues. Germline V CDR1 and CDR2: SGDLS, YYNGEE. The CDR3 DNA sequence: TGTGCCAGCAGCGTAGTTCATAGCCATGAGCAGTTCTTC. This sequence encodes CASSVVHSHEQFF.

The J gene is TRBJ2-3, the V gene TRBV5-1, with TRBD1 as a possible D gene (6 bases). This CDR3 region has 15 residues. Trimming shortened V by 4 bases and J by 3 bases, and 15 bases separated the two germline ends. The germline V gene has CDR1 SGHRS and CDR2 YFSETQ. CDR3 sequence reads: CASSLGQLGTDTQYF. CDR3 in DNA: TGCGCCAGCAGCCTTGGACAGCTGGGGACAGATACGCAGTATTTT.